The rows below give T cell receptor beta chains drawn from one sample of a study of metastatic and nonmetastatic thyroid tumors. TCRdb redid the clone calls on the PCR reads using MiXCR. The repertoire has 89,000 or so clones, around 9.2% of them found once; the top ten carry roughly 9%. Sequencing was done on a sample of blood. Every receptor here comes from a female donor with papillary thyroid cancer or a benign thyroid nodule (not recorded which). Some clones in this sample may be carry-over from other donors' samples. The CDR3 runs from the conserved cysteine through the conserved F or W. A D gene is named only where the DNA matches it firmly. Part of the rows lack a size; the others show once, few, many or a class for expanded clones.

size: many; J: TRBJ2-7; D: NA; V: TRBV2; DNA: TGTGCCAGCAGTGAAGGGGGGGCCTACGAGCAGTACTTC; CDR3: CASSEGGAYEQYF
size: many; J: TRBJ2-5; D: NA; V: TRBV6-1; DNA: TGTGCCAGCAGATATCATGCGGAGGAGACCCAGTACTTC; CDR3: CASRYHAEETQYF
size: many; J: TRBJ2-2; D: NA; V: TRBV19; DNA: TGTGCCAGTAGTGTGGGTTTAAGGGCCGGGGAGCTGTTTTTT; CDR3: CASSVGLRAGELFF
size: many; J: TRBJ2-3; D: NA; V: TRBV6-1; DNA: TGTGCCAGCAGACGGGACAGCACAGATACGCAGTATTTT; CDR3: CASRRDSTDTQYF
size: many; J: TRBJ1-2; D: NA; V: TRBV11-2; DNA: TGTGCCAGCAGCATAGGACCGAGCCCCGGGGGCTACACCTTC; CDR3: CASSIGPSPGGYTF
size: NA; J: TRBJ2-1; D: NA; V: TRBV27; DNA: TGTGCCAGCACCCTCCGACTGCCCACCTACAATGAGCAGTTCTTC; CDR3: CASTLRLPTYNEQFF
size: many; J: TRBJ2-7; D: NA; V: TRBV15; DNA: TGTGCCACCAGCAGAGACCCCGAGGCCTACGAGCAGTACTTC; CDR3: CATSRDPEAYEQYF
size: many; J: TRBJ2-4; D: NA; V: TRBV2; DNA: TGTGCCAGCAGTGTCGAGTTAGCCAAAAACATTCAGTACTTC; CDR3: CASSVELAKNIQYF
size: many; J: TRBJ2-5; D: TRBD2; V: TRBV20-1; DNA: TGCAGCCCTGCCTTAGCGGGGGGGCCCTTTCAGGAGACCCAGTACTTC; CDR3: CSPALAGGPFQETQYF
size: many; J: TRBJ2-7; D: NA; V: TRBV4-2; DNA: TGTGCCAGCAGCCAAGAGGCGGGAGAGCAGTACTTC; CDR3: CASSQEAGEQYF
size: many; J: TRBJ2-7; D: NA; V: TRBV19; DNA: TGTGCCAGTAGTATAGCCCTTACAGCGTACGAGCAGTACTTC; CDR3: CASSIALTAYEQYF
size: NA; J: TRBJ2-7; D: NA; V: TRBV27; DNA: TGTGCCAGCAGTGCCTCGGGCGCCAACTCCTACGAGCAGTACTTC; CDR3: CASSASGANSYEQYF
size: many; J: TRBJ1-1; D: TRBD1; V: TRBV6-1; DNA: TGTGCCAGCAGTGTGACAGGGGTGAACACTGAAGCTTTCTTT; CDR3: CASSVTGVNTEAFF
size: many; J: TRBJ2-1; D: NA; V: TRBV20-1; DNA: TGCAGTGCCAAGTCAGGAGGGGGGGCCTACAATGAGCAGTTCTTC; CDR3: CSAKSGGGAYNEQFF
size: NA; J: TRBJ2-3; D: NA; V: TRBV6-4; DNA: TGTGCCAGCAGTGAATCGACGGGGGCAGATACGCAGTATTTT; CDR3: CASSESTGADTQYF
size: many; J: TRBJ2-5; D: TRBD2; V: TRBV3-1; DNA: TGTGCCAGCAGCCAGTCGGCTAGCGGGGCCCGGGAGACCCAGTACTTC; CDR3: CASSQSASGARETQYF
size: many; J: TRBJ2-5; D: TRBD2; V: TRBV7-9; DNA: TGTGCCAGCAGCCCCAGAGCCACTAGCGGCCAAGAGACCCAGTACTTC; CDR3: CASSPRATSGQETQYF
size: NA; J: TRBJ2-5; D: TRBD1; V: TRBV7-8; DNA: TGTGCCAGCTCTCGCTGGGACAGGGGACTACAAGAGACCCAGTACTTC; CDR3: CASSRWDRGLQETQYF
size: many; J: TRBJ2-7; D: TRBD1; V: TRBV19; DNA: TGTGCCAGTAGTATGGCCGGGACAGTACCTTCCTACGAGCAGTACTTC; CDR3: CASSMAGTVPSYEQYF
size: many; J: TRBJ2-7; D: NA; V: TRBV30; DNA: TGTGCCCGCGGGACCCCGGGCGAGCAGTACTTC; CDR3: CARGTPGEQYF
size: many; J: TRBJ2-1; D: TRBD2; V: TRBV19; DNA: TGTGCCAGTAGTTCGGGACTAGAATCAGGTGAGCAGTTCTTC; CDR3: CASSSGLESGEQFF
size: many; J: TRBJ1-5; D: TRBD1; V: TRBV12-3/TRBV12-4; DNA: TGTGCCAGCAGTCCCGGGACAGGACAAGGTGCAAATCAGCCCCAGCATTTT; CDR3: CASSPGTGQGANQPQHF
size: NA; J: TRBJ2-7; D: NA; V: TRBV4-2; DNA: TGTGCCAGCAGCCCCTTTAATGAGGACCACGAGCAGTACTTC; CDR3: CASSPFNEDHEQYF
size: many; J: TRBJ2-6; D: NA; V: TRBV6-1; DNA: TGTGCCAGCGCATACTCTGGGGCCAACGTCCTGACTTTC; CDR3: CASAYSGANVLTF
size: many; J: TRBJ1-2; D: NA; V: TRBV7-2; DNA: TGTGCCAGCAGCTTAGGCTCGGGGGCCGGCTATGGCTACACCTTC; CDR3: CASSLGSGAGYGYTF
size: many; J: TRBJ2-7; D: TRBD1; V: TRBV5-1; DNA: TGCGCCAGCGGACAGGGTAACTACGAGCAGTACTTC; CDR3: CASGQGNYEQYF
size: few; J: TRBJ1-1; D: NA; V: TRBV6-1; DNA: TGTGCCACCAGGAGGGGTTCGGCTGAAGCTTTCTTC; CDR3: CATRRGSAEAFF
size: many; J: TRBJ2-3; D: TRBD1; V: TRBV4-1; DNA: TGCGCCAGCAGCCGCGATGCAGGGGGCGCGTTCACAGATACGCAGTATTTT; CDR3: CASSRDAGGAFTDTQYF
size: many; J: TRBJ2-1; D: NA; V: TRBV28; DNA: TGTGCCAGCAGTTTAGTACTCAATGAGCAGTTCTTC; CDR3: CASSLVLNEQFF
size: many; J: TRBJ2-7; D: NA; V: TRBV2; DNA: TGTGCCAGCAGAAACTACGAGCAGTACTTC; CDR3: CASRNYEQYF
size: few; J: TRBJ2-5; D: TRBD1; V: TRBV7-9; DNA: TGTGCCAGCAGCTTTTACAGGGGGCGCGGAGAGACCCAGTACTTC; CDR3: CASSFYRGRGETQYF
size: many; J: TRBJ2-2; D: TRBD1; V: TRBV18; DNA: TGTGCCAGCTCACGAGAGTACAGGGGTGGAACCGGGGAGCTGTTTTTT; CDR3: CASSREYRGGTGELFF